These 20 T cell receptor beta chains share one sample of origin, sequenced in a study of blood T cell repertoires in COVID-19. The assay was immunoSEQ multiplex PCR, and TCRdb's table has in-frame clones only and misses some. This sample has over 300,000 clones, with nearly 90% found just once. Material for sequencing was peripheral blood. The receptors come from a man between 18 and 35 years old with active or convalescent COVID-19.

The rearrangement uses TRBV9 and TRBJ1-2; weak D call: TRBD1 (5 bases). CDR3 length: 13 residues. The V end lost 3 bases, the J end lost 9 bases, and 15 bases lay between the germline ends. Per germline, CDR1 SGDLS and CDR2 YYNGEE. CDR3 bases: TGTGCCAGCAGCGACGACGGGGGGTATAGCTACACCTTC. Encoded protein: CASSDDGGYSYTF.

The gene calls are TRBV9 and TRBJ2-5; D is possibly TRBD2 (5 bases). The CDR3 length is 17 residues. Germline V gene data show CDR1 as SGDLS and CDR2 as YYNGEE. Trimming left V 0 bases short and J 3 bases short, with 18 bases between. CDR3 protein: CASSVDSGWEVEETQYF. CDR3 in DNA: TGTGCCAGCAGCGTAGACTCGGGGTGGGAAGTGGAAGAGACCCAGTACTTC.

This rearrangement joins TRBV3-1 (or the pseudogene TRBV3-2) to TRBJ1-4; D remains ambiguous. Trimming stripped 0 bases from V and 3 bases from J, with 8 bases between. The CDR3 runs 15 residues. Germline CDR1 LGHDT, CDR2 YNNKEL (reference sequence). CDR3 protein: CASSQESRANEKLFF. The CDR3 coding sequence is TGTGCCAGCAGCCAAGAATCACGGGCTAATGAAAAACTGTTTTTT.

This clone was seen a handful of times. V and J are TRBV28 and TRBJ1-1, with D maybe TRBD1 (5 bases). Trimming removed 5 bases from V and 1 base from J, with 8 bases in between. This CDR3 is built from 13 residues. The germline CDR1 and CDR2 sequences are MDHEN and SYDVKM. The CDR3 sequence: CASSNRRNTEAFF. The CDR3 DNA sequence: TGTGCCAGCAGTAACAGGAGGAACACTGAAGCTTTCTTT.

Points on this clone: One end of the junction fails to match germline, which may point to a read error. The chain recombines TRBV7-2 with TRBJ2-6, with 7 bases aligning to TRBD1. Germline CDR1 and CDR2: SGHTA and FQGNSA. The CDR3 covers 16 residues. The CDR3 bases are TGTGCCAGCGGAAAGACAGGGTTTGTTGGGGCCAACGTGCTGACTTTC. Protein: CASGKTGFVGANVLTF. Looking up the rest from reference TRBV7-2 and TRBJ2-6 gives the full variable domain: GAGVSQSPSNKVTEKGKDVELRCDPISGHTALYWYRQSLGQGLEFLIYFQGNSAPDKSGLPSDRFSAERTGGSVSTLTIQRTQQEDSAVYLCASGKTGFVGANVLTFGAGSRLTVL.

This chain uses TRBV4-1 with TRBJ2-6, with D hard to call. CDR1 and CDR2 from the germline V gene are MGHRA and YSYEKL. Between the trimmed V and J ends, which lost 3 bases and 4 bases, there was a span of 13 bases. The CDR3 covers 16 residues. The CDR3 region is CASSQAMSAGANVLTF. The DNA of the CDR3 is TGCGCCAGCAGCCAGGCCATGAGCGCCGGGGCCAACGTCCTGACTTTC.

V and J are TRBV29-1 and TRBJ2-7; D gene uncertain. Trimming stripped 5 bases from V and 6 bases from J, with 17 bases between. Looked up from germline, CDR1 is SQVTM and CDR2 is ANQGSEA. CDR3 length: 13 amino acids. CDR3 sequence: CSVTNFASGEQYF. CDR3 sequence (DNA): TGCAGCGTTACCAACTTCGCGTCTGGCGAGCAGTACTTC.

This chain joins TRBV7-2 and TRBJ2-3, with TRBD1 identical over 8 bases. Germline CDR1 and CDR2: SGHTA and FQGNSA. The CDR3 consists of 14 residues. V trimming: 5 bases; J trimming: 1 base; junction bases outside the gene matches: 2. The CDR3 sequence is CASSPRGRTDTQYF. The DNA for the CDR3 is TGTGCCAGCAGCCCCAGGGGGCGCACAGATACGCAGTATTTT. Full variable domain (outside the CDR3, taken from reference TRBV7-2 and TRBJ2-3): GAGVSQSPSNKVTEKGKDVELRCDPISGHTALYWYRQSLGQGLEFLIYFQGNSAPDKSGLPSDRFSAERTGGSVSTLTIQRTQQEDSAVYLCASSPRGRTDTQYFGPGTRLTVL.

The chain links TRBV18 to TRBJ1-1, with 7 bases identical to TRBD1. Looked up from germline, CDR1 is KGHSH and CDR2 is LQKENI. With 0 bases clipped from V and 1 base from J, the junction kept 2 bases outside the gene matches. The CDR3 has 15 amino acids. CDR3 sequence: CASSPPQGGNTEAFF. The CDR3 DNA is TGTGCCAGCTCACCACCGCAGGGGGGGAACACTGAAGCTTTCTTT.

The rearrangement joins TRBV2 to TRBJ1-6; weak D call: TRBD1 (6 bases). The CDR3 spans 14 residues. V gave up 2 bases and J gave up 9 bases, with 11 bases separating them. Germline V gene lookup returns CDR1 SNHLY and CDR2 FYNNEI. CDR3 amino acids: CASSESGDRSPLHF. As DNA, the CDR3 is TGTGCCAGCAGTGAATCAGGGGACCGTTCACCCCTCCACTTT.

The chain carries TRBV11-2 and TRBJ2-7; 10 bases match TRBD1. This CDR3 contains 15 residues. V was pared by 2 bases and J by 5 bases, with 6 bases of the junction left unmatched. Germline CDR1 is SGHAT and CDR2 is FQNNGV. The CDR3 DNA is TGTGCCAGCAGCTTACCGGGACAGGGGTACCACGAGCAGTACTTC. This codes for CASSLPGQGYHEQYF.

The chain couples TRBV30 to TRBJ2-2, with 7 positions matching TRBD2. Germline trimming cut 0 bases from V and 7 bases from J; bases unmatched to any gene: 11. Germline V CDR1 and CDR2: GTSNPN, SVGIG (reference sequence). The CDR3 consists of 16 residues. CDR3 protein: CAWSVGGGSRVGELFF. The CDR3 DNA reads as TGTGCCTGGAGTGTAGGTGGCGGGAGTCGGGTCGGGGAGCTGTTTTTT.

The J gene is TRBJ1-1, the V gene TRBV25-1; weak D call: TRBD1 (5 bases). This CDR3 spans 15 amino acids. The V end lost 1 base, the J end lost 1 base, and 10 bases lay between the germline ends. Germline CDR1 MGHDK, CDR2 SYGVNS. The CDR3 reads CASSESRGENTEAFF. The CDR3 coding sequence is TGTGCCAGCAGTGAATCGCGGGGGGAGAACACTGAAGCTTTCTTT.

The J gene is TRBJ2-2, the V gene TRBV28, with TRBD1 matching 8 bases. CDR3 length: 14 amino acids. The germline V gene has CDR1 MDHEN and CDR2 SYDVKM. Germline trimming cut 7 bases from V and 5 bases from J; bases unmatched to any gene: 6. This CDR3 is CASILGDRTGELFF. CDR3 nucleotides: TGTGCCAGCATCCTTGGGGACAGGACCGGGGAGCTGTTTTTT.

The J gene is TRBJ2-7, the V gene TRBV4-1; TRBD1 agrees at 8 bases. This CDR3 has 15 residues. With 4 bases clipped from V and 4 bases from J, the junction kept 9 bases outside the gene matches. Germline V CDR1 and CDR2: MGHRA, YSYEKL. The CDR3 nucleotides are TGCGCCAGCAGCCCCGGACAGGGTGTAGTATACGAGCAGTACTTC. Its translation: CASSPGQGVVYEQYF.

In DNA form, the CDR3 reads TGTGCCAGCAGGAGCCTATCCTACGAGCAGTACTTC. Residues: CASRSLSYEQYF. The V call is TRBV2, the J call TRBJ2-7; D call uncertain. The CDR3 has 12 residues. Germline loops: CDR1 SNHLY, CDR2 FYNNEI. Between the trimmed V and J ends, which lost 6 bases and 1 base, there was a span of 7 bases.

This clone was seen once. V is TRBV5-1 and J is TRBJ1-2; no clear D gene. The germline V gene encodes CDR1 SGHRS and CDR2 YFSETQ. This CDR3 is built from 16 residues. V lost 3 bases to trimming and J lost 0 bases, with 15 bases between them. The CDR3 reads CASSWEGSRANYGYTF. The CDR3 nucleotides read TGCGCCAGCAGCTGGGAAGGGAGTCGGGCTAACTATGGCTACACCTTC.

The chain has TRBV6-5 and TRBJ1-6; D is undetermined. The V end was cut by 6 bases, the J end by 11 bases, with 17 bases between. The CDR3 sequence is 14 residues long. The V gene's germline CDR1 is MNHEY and CDR2 SVGAGI. The CDR3: CASSYTGWETPLHF. The CDR3 nucleotides are TGTGCCAGCAGCTACACGGGGTGGGAGACACCCCTCCACTTT.

The chain couples TRBV11-2 to TRBJ2-2; 9 bases align to TRBD2. J was trimmed by 10 bases and V by 1 base; bases with no gene match: 13. Germline lookup yields CDR1 SGHAT and CDR2 FQNNGV. The CDR3 spans 17 residues. The CDR3 loop is CASSLGVLAGRKAELFF. The DNA for the CDR3 is TGTGCCAGCAGCTTAGGGGTCCTAGCGGGGAGGAAGGCGGAGCTGTTTTTT.

CDR3 amino acids: CASSLLRGADTEAFF. The CDR3 coding sequence is TGCGCCAGCAGCTTGCTCCGGGGGGCGGACACTGAAGCTTTCTTT. The chain recombines TRBV5-1 with TRBJ1-1; perhaps TRBD1 as D (6 bases). The CDR3 is 15 amino acids. The germline V gene encodes CDR1 SGHRS and CDR2 YFSETQ. Trimming took 1 base from V and 3 from J, leaving 13 bases between them.